The 16 T cell receptor beta chains below were found in one sample sequenced in a study of breast tumors, draining lymph nodes, adjacent tissues. TCRdb ran MiXCR on the multiplex PCR reads and lists one entry per CDR3 protein. The sample has 85,000 to 130,000 distinct CDR3 sequences, approximately 28% seen once. Samples came from axillary lymph nodes draining the breast cancer. What was sequenced was axillary lymph node tissue. These receptors came from a female donor with breast cancer. Some clones in this sample may be carry-over from other donors' samples.

In its sample, this clonotype was seen once. The gene calls are TRBV7-7 and TRBJ1-5; D gene unclear. Germline CDR1 SSHAT, CDR2 FNYEAQ (reference sequence). This CDR3 is 14 amino acids long. CDR3 residues: CASPREGAYQPQHF. The CDR3 DNA is TGTGCTAGTCCCCGTGAGGGAGCTTATCAGCCCCAGCATTTT. The full variable domain, rest sourced from reference TRBV7-7 and TRBJ1-5, is GAGVSQSPRYKVTKRGQDVTLRCDPISSHATLYWYQQALGQGPEFLTYFNYEAQPDKSGLPSDRFSAERPEGSISTLTIQRTEQRDSAMYRCASPREGAYQPQHFGDGTRLSIL.

This clonotype was seen repeatedly, ten times or more. This sequence joins TRBV20-1 and TRBJ2-7, with D perhaps TRBD2 (6 bases). The CDR3 loop spans 13 amino acids. The V end lost 3 bases, the J end lost 2 bases, and 11 bases lay between the germline ends. CDR1 is DFQATT and CDR2 is SNEGSKA in the germline V gene (reference sequence). This CDR3 is CSARASATYEQYF. The CDR3 coding sequence is TGCAGTGCTAGGGCTAGCGCTACCTACGAGCAGTACTTC.

In this sample, this clonotype turned up many times. A much more abundant neighbour one base away suggests this may be a read error. This rearrangement joins TRBV12-3 or TRBV12-4 to TRBJ1-5; D is ambiguous. V was cut by 2 bases and J by 5 bases, with 7 bases left in between. The CDR3 consists of 13 residues. The chain's CDR3 is CASSLPPHQPQHF. Written as DNA, the CDR3 is TGTGCCAGCAGTTTACCCCCCCATCAGCCCCAGCATTTT.

This clonotype showed up just a few times. The gene calls are TRBV5-1 and TRBJ1-1; no reliable D call. V was clipped by 0 bases and J by 1 base, with 4 bases between them. The CDR3 runs to 13 residues. The V gene's germline CDR1 is SGHRS and CDR2 YFSETQ. For the CDR3, the DNA is TGCGCCAGCAGCTTGGCCCCGAACACTGAAGCTTTCTTT. This encodes CASSLAPNTEAFF.

This clonotype was recorded many times. The chain is built from TRBV11-3 and TRBJ2-1; 7 positions agree with TRBD2. The germline V gene encodes CDR1 SGHNT and CDR2 YENEEA. This CDR3 contains 17 residues. With V trimmed by 0 bases and J by 0 bases, 5 bases remained unmatched. Written as DNA, the CDR3 is TGTGCCAGCAGCTTAGAATTGGGGGGGAGCTCCTACAATGAGCAGTTCTTC. Translation: CASSLELGGSSYNEQFF. Based on the CDR3 plus reference TRBV11-3 and TRBJ2-1, the full variable domain is EAGVVQSPRYKIIEKKQPVAFWCNPISGHNTLYWYLQNLGQGPELLIRYENEEAVDDSQLPKDRFSAERLKGVDSTLKIQPAELGDSAVYLCASSLELGGSSYNEQFFGPGTRLTVL.

This clonotype has a count of ten or more. The J gene is TRBJ1-1, the V gene TRBV20-1; D is unresolved. This CDR3 comprises 14 residues. CDR1 and CDR2 from the germline V gene are DFQATT and SNEGSKA (reference sequence). V dropped 4 bases and J dropped 5 bases, with 17 bases sitting between them. The CDR3 sequence is CSATDGSPVTEAFF. As DNA, the CDR3 is TGCAGTGCTACCGACGGGAGCCCTGTGACTGAAGCTTTCTTT.

This clonotype was counted ten times or more. The chain carries TRBV5-1 and TRBJ1-3, with 7 bases fitting TRBD1. Germline assignment: CDR1 SGHRS and CDR2 YFSETQ. After removal of 3 bases from V and 4 bases from J, the junction contained 7 bases not matched to a gene. The CDR3 loop spans 15 amino acids. CDR3 nucleotides: TGCGCCAGCAGCTCACAGGGGAGGAACGGAAACACCATATATTTT. Translation: CASSSQGRNGNTIYF.

At least ten counts were recorded for this clonotype. This chain joins TRBV25-1 and TRBJ2-5, with unresolved D. CDR1 is MGHDK and CDR2 is SYGVNS in the germline V gene. The CDR3 totals 12 residues. V lost 0 bases and J lost 5, with 4 bases in between. CDR3 nucleotides: TGTGCCAGCAGTGAATATAGTGAGACCCAGTACTTC. Protein product: CASSEYSETQYF.

This clonotype was recorded many times. This chain connects TRBV5-4 to TRBJ2-1; no definite D call. The V gene's germline CDR1 is SGHNT and CDR2 YYREEE (reference sequence). The V end lost 4 bases, the J end lost 2 bases, and 16 bases lay between the germline ends. The CDR3 has 16 residues. The CDR3 nucleotides are TGTGCCAGCAGCCCGAAGAACCTTAGGCCCTACAATGAGCAGTTCTTC. As protein: CASSPKNLRPYNEQFF.

The chain joins TRBV4-1 to TRBJ2-7; weak D call: TRBD1 (5 bases). Per the germline V gene, CDR1 is MGHRA and CDR2 is YSYEKL. This CDR3 has 17 amino acids. The V and J ends lost 1 base and 1 base respectively, with 17 bases between them. DNA for the CDR3: TGCGCCAGCAGCCAAGGTCCAGCAGGGCCCAGTTCCTACGAGCAGTACTTC. Its translation: CASSQGPAGPSSYEQYF.

This clonotype occurred many times. V usage is TRBV7-2 and J usage is TRBJ1-2; D possibly corresponds to TRBD1 (5 bases). V was clipped by 1 base and J by 3 bases, with 6 bases between them. Germline CDR1 and CDR2: SGHTA and FQGNSA. CDR3 length: 13 amino acids. The CDR3 loop is CASSLVGHYGYTF. The DNA of the CDR3 is TGTGCCAGCAGCTTAGTGGGGCACTATGGCTACACCTTC.

The chain links TRBV7-2 to TRBJ2-7; 10 bases are shared with TRBD2. The CDR3 extends over 14 amino acids. The V and J ends lost 5 bases and 5 bases, in that order; junction bases with no gene match: 6. The V gene's germline CDR1 is SGHTA and CDR2 FQGNSA. The CDR3 DNA reads TGTGCCAGCAGCCCTATTCTAGCGGGGGACGAGCAGTACTTC. Its translation: CASSPILAGDEQYF.

This clonotype occurred many times. The chain has TRBV9 and TRBJ1-2; TRBD1 is a possible D gene (5 bases). This CDR3 is 13 amino acids long. The V end was cut by 0 bases, the J end by 8 bases, with 11 bases between. Germline-derived CDR1 and CDR2 are SGDLS and YYNGEE. CDR3 sequence reads: CASSVGQRGGYTF. The CDR3, as DNA: TGTGCCAGCAGCGTAGGACAGAGGGGAGGCTACACCTTC.

This clonotype appeared a few times. V is TRBV5-1 and J is TRBJ2-7; D is possibly TRBD1 (6 bases). This CDR3 is 13 amino acids long. Germline lookup yields CDR1 SGHRS and CDR2 YFSETQ. V was trimmed by 0 bases and J by 5 bases, leaving 9 bases between them. The CDR3 DNA sequence: TGCGCCAGCAGCTTGGTACAGGGCCACGAGCAGTACTTC. Encoded protein: CASSLVQGHEQYF.

The chain combines TRBV6-5 with TRBJ1-3; tentatively, D is TRBD1 (5 bases). Germline V gives CDR1 MNHEY, CDR2 SVGAGI. V was pared by 0 bases and J by 3 bases, with 9 bases between. The CDR3 extends over 15 amino acids. For the CDR3, the DNA is TGTGCCAGCAGTTACTCAGGGAGGGGTGGAAACACCATATATTTT. Its protein is CASSYSGRGGNTIYF.

Notes on this clonotype: This clone may be a read error of a much larger clone one base away. This sequence joins TRBV5-8 and TRBJ2-7, with D perhaps matching TRBD1 or TRBD2 (5 bases each). CDR1 and CDR2 (germline): SGHTS, YDEGEE. The ends were cut back, 0 bases at V and 0 bases at J, with 16 bases in the middle. The CDR3 is 17 residues long. The CDR3 bases are TGTGCCAGCAGCTTGGCCCGACCGGCAGGGAGCTCCTACGAGCAGTACTTC. The encoded protein is CASSLARPAGSSYEQYF.